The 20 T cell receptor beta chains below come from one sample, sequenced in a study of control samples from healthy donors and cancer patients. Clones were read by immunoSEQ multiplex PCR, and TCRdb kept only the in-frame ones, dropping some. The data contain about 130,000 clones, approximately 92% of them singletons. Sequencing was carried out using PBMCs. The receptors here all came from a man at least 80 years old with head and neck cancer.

The CDR3 DNA reads TGTGCCAGCAGCCATACTCTTCAAGAGACCCAGTACTTC. It specifies CASSHTLQETQYF. The chain uses TRBV3-1 (or the pseudogene TRBV3-2) and TRBJ2-5; the D is unclear. Germline loops: CDR1 LGHDT, CDR2 YNNKEL (reference sequence). V lost 3 bases to trimming and J lost 2 bases, with 7 bases between them. This CDR3 contains 13 residues.

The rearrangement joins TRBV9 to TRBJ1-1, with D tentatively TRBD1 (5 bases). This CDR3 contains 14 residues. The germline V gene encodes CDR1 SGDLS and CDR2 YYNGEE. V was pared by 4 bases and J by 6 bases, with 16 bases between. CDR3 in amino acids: CASSPGTWGAEAFF. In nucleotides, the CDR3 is TGTGCCAGCAGCCCAGGGACCTGGGGTGCTGAAGCTTTCTTT.

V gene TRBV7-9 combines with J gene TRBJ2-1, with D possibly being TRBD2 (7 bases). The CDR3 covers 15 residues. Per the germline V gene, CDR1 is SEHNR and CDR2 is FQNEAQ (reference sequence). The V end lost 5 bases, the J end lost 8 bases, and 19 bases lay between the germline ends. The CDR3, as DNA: TGTGCCAGCAGCCAAGGGTATACGGGGGGCGATGAGCAGTTCTTC. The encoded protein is CASSQGYTGGDEQFF.

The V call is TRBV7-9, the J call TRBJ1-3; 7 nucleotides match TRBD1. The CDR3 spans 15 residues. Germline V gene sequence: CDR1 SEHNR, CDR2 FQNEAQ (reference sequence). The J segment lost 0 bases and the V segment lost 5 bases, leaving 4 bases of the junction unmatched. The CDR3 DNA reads TGTGCCAGCAGCAGCAACAGGGGCTCTGGAAACACCATATATTTT. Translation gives CASSSNRGSGNTIYF.

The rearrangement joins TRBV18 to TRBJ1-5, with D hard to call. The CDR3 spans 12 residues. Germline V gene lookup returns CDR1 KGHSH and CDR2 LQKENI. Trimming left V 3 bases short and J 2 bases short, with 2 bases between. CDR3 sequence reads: CASSPGNQPQHF. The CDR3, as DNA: TGTGCCAGCTCACCGGGCAATCAGCCCCAGCATTTT. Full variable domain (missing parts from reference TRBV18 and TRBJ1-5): NAGVMQNPRHLVRRRGQEARLRCSPMKGHSHVYWYRQLPEEGLKFMVYLQKENIIDESGMPKERFSAEFPKEGPSILRIQQVVRGDSAAYFCASSPGNQPQHFGDGTRLSIL.

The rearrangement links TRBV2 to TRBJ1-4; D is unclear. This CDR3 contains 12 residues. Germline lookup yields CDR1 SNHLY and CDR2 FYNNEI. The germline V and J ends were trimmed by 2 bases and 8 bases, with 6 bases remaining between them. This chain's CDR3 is CASSERSEKLFF. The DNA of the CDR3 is TGTGCCAGCAGTGAACGGTCCGAAAAACTGTTTTTT.

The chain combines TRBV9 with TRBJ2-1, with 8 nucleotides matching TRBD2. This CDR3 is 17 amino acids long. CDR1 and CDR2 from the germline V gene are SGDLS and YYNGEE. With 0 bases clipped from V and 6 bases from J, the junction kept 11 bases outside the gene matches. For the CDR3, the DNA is TGTGCCAGCAGCGTAGAACGGGACGGGAGGGTAGGCAATGAGCAGTTCTTC. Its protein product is CASSVERDGRVGNEQFF.

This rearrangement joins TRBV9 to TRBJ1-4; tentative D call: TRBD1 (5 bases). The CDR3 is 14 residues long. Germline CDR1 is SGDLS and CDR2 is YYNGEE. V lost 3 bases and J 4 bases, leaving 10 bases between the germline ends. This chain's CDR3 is CASSDRQSNEKLFF. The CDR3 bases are TGTGCCAGCAGCGACCGACAGAGTAATGAAAAACTGTTTTTT.

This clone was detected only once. The CDR3 DNA reads TGTGCCTGGAGTCCCGGGGGGGCCAATCAGCCCCAGCATTTT. This codes for CAWSPGGANQPQHF. This chain joins TRBV30 and TRBJ1-5; maybe TRBD1 (6 bases). Germline CDR1 reads GTSNPN; CDR2 reads SVGIG (reference sequence). This CDR3 has 14 residues. The ends were cut back, 2 bases at V and 3 bases at J, with 11 bases in the middle.

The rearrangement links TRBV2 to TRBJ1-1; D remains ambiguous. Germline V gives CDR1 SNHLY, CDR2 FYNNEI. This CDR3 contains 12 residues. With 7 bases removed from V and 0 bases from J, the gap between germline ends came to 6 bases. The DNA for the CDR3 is TGTGCCAGCATGGGCATGAACACTGAAGCTTTCTTT. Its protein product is CASMGMNTEAFF.

This chain's CDR3 is CASRELGGAGGLGEYEQFF. CDR3 bases: TGTGCCAGCAGAGAACTGGGTGGAGCGGGTGGGTTAGGGGAGTATGAGCAGTTCTTC. The chain joins TRBV13 to TRBJ2-1; possibly TRBD2 for D (6 bases). CDR3 length: 19 residues. Deletions cut 6 bases from V and 8 bases from J, with 32 bases between. CDR1 is PRHDT, CDR2 FYEKMQ, per germline (reference sequence).

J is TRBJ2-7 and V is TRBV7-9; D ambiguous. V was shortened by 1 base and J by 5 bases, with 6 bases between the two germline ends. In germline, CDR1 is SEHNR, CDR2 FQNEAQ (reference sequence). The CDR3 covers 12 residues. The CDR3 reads CASSLVWNEQYF. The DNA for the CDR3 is TGTGCCAGCAGCTTAGTCTGGAACGAGCAGTACTTC. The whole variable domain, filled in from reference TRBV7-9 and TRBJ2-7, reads DTGVSQNPRHKITKRGQNVTFRCDPISEHNRLYWYRQTLGQGPEFLTYFQNEAQLEKSRLLSDRFSAERPKGSFSTLEIQRTEQGDSAMYLCASSLVWNEQYFGPGTRLTVT.

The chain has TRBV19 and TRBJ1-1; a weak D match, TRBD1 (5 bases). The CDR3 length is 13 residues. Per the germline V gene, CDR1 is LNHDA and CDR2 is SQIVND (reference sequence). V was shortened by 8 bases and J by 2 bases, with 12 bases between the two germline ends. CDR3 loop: CASQPRTNTEAFF. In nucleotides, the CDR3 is TGTGCCAGTCAACCCAGGACAAACACTGAAGCTTTCTTT.

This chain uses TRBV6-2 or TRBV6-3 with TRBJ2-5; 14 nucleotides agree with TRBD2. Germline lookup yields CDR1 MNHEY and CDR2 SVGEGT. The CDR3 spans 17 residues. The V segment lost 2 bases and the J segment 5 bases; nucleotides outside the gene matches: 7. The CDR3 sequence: CASSYARTSGRQETQYF. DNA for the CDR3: TGTGCCAGCAGTTACGCCAGGACTAGCGGGAGGCAGGAGACCCAGTACTTC.

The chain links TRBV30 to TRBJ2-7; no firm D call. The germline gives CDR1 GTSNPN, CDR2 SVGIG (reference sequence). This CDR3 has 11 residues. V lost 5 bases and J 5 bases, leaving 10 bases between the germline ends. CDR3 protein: CAWCRRDEQYF. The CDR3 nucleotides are TGTGCCTGGTGCAGACGGGACGAGCAGTACTTC.

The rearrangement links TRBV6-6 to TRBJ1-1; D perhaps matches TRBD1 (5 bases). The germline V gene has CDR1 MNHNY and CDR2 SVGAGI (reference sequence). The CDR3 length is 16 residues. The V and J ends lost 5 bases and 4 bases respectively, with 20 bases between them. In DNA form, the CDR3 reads TGTGCCAGCAGTGTTCTAGGGAATGTGCAGGGCACTGAAGCTTTCTTT. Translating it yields CASSVLGNVQGTEAFF.

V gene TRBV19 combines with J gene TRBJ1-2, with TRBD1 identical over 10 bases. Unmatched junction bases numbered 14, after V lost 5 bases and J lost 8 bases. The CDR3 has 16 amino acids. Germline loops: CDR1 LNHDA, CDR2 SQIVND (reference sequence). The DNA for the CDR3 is TGTGCCAGTAGTGCTGAATCCGGGACAGGGGTTAGAGGCTACACCTTC. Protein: CASSAESGTGVRGYTF.

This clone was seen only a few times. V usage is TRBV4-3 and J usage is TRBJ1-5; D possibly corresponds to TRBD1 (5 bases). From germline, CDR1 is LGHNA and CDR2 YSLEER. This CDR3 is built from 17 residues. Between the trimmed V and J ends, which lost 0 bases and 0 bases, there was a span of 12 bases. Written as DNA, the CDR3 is TGCGCCAGCAGCCAAGATGCACGGGGGGGTAGCAATCAGCCCCAGCATTTT. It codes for CASSQDARGGSNQPQHF.

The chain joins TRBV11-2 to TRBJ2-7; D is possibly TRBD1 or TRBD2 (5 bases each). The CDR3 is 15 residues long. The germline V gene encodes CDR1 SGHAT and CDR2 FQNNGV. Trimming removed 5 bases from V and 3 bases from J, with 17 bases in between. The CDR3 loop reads CASSPEGGGNYEQYF. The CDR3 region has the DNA TGTGCCAGCAGCCCGGAAGGTGGGGGAAACTACGAGCAGTACTTC. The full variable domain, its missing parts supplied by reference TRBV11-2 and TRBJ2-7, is EAGVAQSPRYKIIEKRQSVAFWCNPISGHATLYWYQQILGQGPKLLIQFQNNGVVDDSQLPKDRFSAERLKGVDSTLKIQPAKLEDSAVYLCASSPEGGGNYEQYFGPGTRLTVT.

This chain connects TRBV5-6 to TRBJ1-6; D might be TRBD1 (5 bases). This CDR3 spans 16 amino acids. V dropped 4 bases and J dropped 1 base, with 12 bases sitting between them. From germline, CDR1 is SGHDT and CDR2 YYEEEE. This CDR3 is CASSPTGKSYNSPLHF. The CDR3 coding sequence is TGTGCCAGCAGCCCTACAGGAAAATCCTATAATTCACCCCTCCACTTT.